The rows below give T cell receptor beta chains drawn from one sample of a study of beta chain features in type 1 diabetes. This table comes from immunoSEQ multiplex PCR, and its TCRdb copy is limited to in-frame clones, with some not included. This sample has a few hundred thousand clones, with around 13% found just once. Sequenced: naive CD4+ T cells from blood. Every receptor here comes from a man aged 30-40 years in good health. Each CDR3 is given with its conserved first and last residue. D genes are given only for firm matches. Expanded clones are given a class, and other clones once, few, many or no size at all.

>few|TRBV7-2|TRBJ2-7|TRBD1
TGTGCCAGCAGCTTAAGACAGGGAAGGTCCTACGAGCAGTACTTC
CASSLRQGRSYEQYF
>few|TRBV19|TRBJ2-5|.
TGTGCCAGTAGCAACGGGTTCTCGGAGACCCAGTACTTC
CASSNGFSETQYF
>.|TRBV7-2|TRBJ2-3|TRBD2
TGTGCCAGCAGGTTGCGGGAGGGCCAGTTTGGAGATACGCAGTATTTT
CASRLREGQFGDTQYF
>.|TRBV2|TRBJ1-5|.
TGTGCCAGCAAGGCAGAGAGCAATCAGCCCCAGCATTTT
CASKAESNQPQHF
>few|TRBV7-9|TRBJ1-1|.
TGTGCCAGCAGCTTCTCCGGGACACCTAACACTGAAGCTTTCTTT
CASSFSGTPNTEAFF
>few|TRBV10-3|TRBJ2-2|.
TGTGCCATCAGTGAGGCAATCACCGGGGAGCTGTTTTTT
CAISEAITGELFF
>.|TRBV27|TRBJ1-4|TRBD1
TGTGCCAGCAGTAAACAGGGGTTTCCTAATGAAAAACTGTTTTTT
CASSKQGFPNEKLFF
>.|TRBV7-6|TRBJ2-4|TRBD2
TGTGCCAGCCCCGGTCCTAGCGGGGGGGCCAGGAACATTCAGTACTTC
CASPGPSGGARNIQYF
>.|TRBV29-1|TRBJ2-1|TRBD1
TGCAGCGGCGGACAGGGGTATCGGAGTGAGCAGTTCTTC
CSGGQGYRSEQFF
>.|TRBV7-7|TRBJ2-1|TRBD2
TGTGCCAGCAGCCGCGGGGGGACAGAGCAGTTCTTC
CASSRGGTEQFF
>few|TRBV18|TRBJ2-3|.
TGTGCCAGCTCACCACTAGTCTCAGGAGTAGATACGCAGTATTTT
CASSPLVSGVDTQYF
>.|TRBV9|TRBJ2-1|.
TGTGCCAGCAGCGTCCAGGGGTTGTACAATGAGCAGTTCTTC
CASSVQGLYNEQFF
>few|TRBV18|TRBJ1-2|.
TGTGCCAGCTCACCACCGTGGCACAGTAACTATGGCTACACCTTC
CASSPPWHSNYGYTF
>few|TRBV9|TRBJ2-3|.
TGTGCCAGCACGGAGGCGGGGACCACAGATACGCAGTATTTT
CASTEAGTTDTQYF
>.|TRBV30|TRBJ2-3|.
TGTGCCTGGGCCATACGACTCTGGGGGACAGATACGCAGTATTTT
CAWAIRLWGTDTQYF
>few|TRBV5-4|TRBJ2-3|.
TGTGCCAGCAGCTTGGACACAGATACGCAGTATTTT
CASSLDTDTQYF
>.|TRBV29-1|TRBJ2-7|.
TGCAGCGTTTTACCGGCTTTAGGGGAAGGGCCCTACGAGCAGTACTTC
CSVLPALGEGPYEQYF
>few|TRBV2|TRBJ1-1|.
TGTGCCAGCAGTATTGGCGCTGAAGCTTTCTTT
CASSIGAEAFF
>.|TRBV30|TRBJ1-5|TRBD1
TGTGCCTGGAGGCTACGGGACAGACGAACATATCAGCCCCAGCATTTT
CAWRLRDRRTYQPQHF
>.|TRBV29-1|TRBJ2-1|.
TGCAGCGCCGAGGGGAGCGGCTCCTACAATGAGCAGTTCTTC
CSAEGSGSYNEQFF
>.|TRBV7-2|TRBJ1-3|.
TGTGCCAGCAGCCGATCCACAGGGTCCTCTGGAAACACCATATATTTT
CASSRSTGSSGNTIYF
>few|TRBV7-2|TRBJ1-5|.
TGTGCCAGCAGCCAGGAGGATTATAGCAATCAGCCCCAGCATTTT
CASSQEDYSNQPQHF
>.|TRBV4-3|TRBJ1-1|.
TGCGCCAGCAGCCAGCAGGGGTTATGGAGCACTGAAGCTTTCTTT
CASSQQGLWSTEAFF
>few|TRBV19|TRBJ2-1|.
TGTGCCAGTAGTCGTGGGGACTCGCGCCAGCATGAGCAGTTCTTC
CASSRGDSRQHEQFF
>few|TRBV6-5|TRBJ1-2|.
TGTGCCAGCAGTTCAGTGAACTATGGCTACACCTTC
CASSSVNYGYTF
>.|TRBV6-6|TRBJ2-7|.
TGTGCCAGCAGTGCGGACAGGAGGGGTCTCTACGAGCAGTACTTC
CASSADRRGLYEQYF
>few|TRBV25-1|TRBJ2-1|TRBD1
TGTGCCAGCAGTCCTGACAGGGGGCTTTACAATGAGCAGTTCTTC
CASSPDRGLYNEQFF
>few|TRBV30|TRBJ2-5|TRBD2
TGTGCCTGGAGTGAGGGACTAGCGGGAGGAAAGACCCAGTACTTC
CAWSEGLAGGKTQYF
>few|TRBV5-1|TRBJ2-7|TRBD1
TGCGCCAGCAGAGGGTCGGACAGGGCCTACGAGCAGTACTTC
CASRGSDRAYEQYF
>.|TRBV9|TRBJ1-2|.
TGTGCCAGCAGCGTAGGCCAGCTTAACTATGGCTACACCTTC
CASSVGQLNYGYTF
>.|TRBV2|TRBJ2-1|.
TGTGCCAGCAGCCTAGATTTGGGAGAGCAGTTCTTC
CASSLDLGEQFF